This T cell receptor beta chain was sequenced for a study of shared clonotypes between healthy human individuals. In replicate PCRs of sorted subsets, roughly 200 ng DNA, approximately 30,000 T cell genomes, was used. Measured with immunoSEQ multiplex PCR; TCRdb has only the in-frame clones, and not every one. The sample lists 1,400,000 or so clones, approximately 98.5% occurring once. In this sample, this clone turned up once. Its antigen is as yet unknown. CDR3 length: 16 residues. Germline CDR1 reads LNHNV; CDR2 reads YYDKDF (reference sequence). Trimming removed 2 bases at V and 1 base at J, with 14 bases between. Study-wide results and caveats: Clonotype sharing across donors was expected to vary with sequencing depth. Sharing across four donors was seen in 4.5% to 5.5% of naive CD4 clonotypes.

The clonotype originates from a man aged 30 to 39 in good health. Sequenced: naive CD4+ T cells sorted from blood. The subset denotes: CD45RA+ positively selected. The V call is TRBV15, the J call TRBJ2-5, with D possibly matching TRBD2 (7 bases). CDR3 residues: CATSRLPGGPQETQYF. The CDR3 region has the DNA TGTGCCACCAGCAGACTGCCCGGGGGGCCCCAAGAGACCCAGTACTTC.